These T cell receptor beta chains were read from a single sample in a study of radiation and T cells in renal cell carcinoma. Generated by immunoSEQ multiplex PCR, the TCRdb table keeps only in-frame clones and is missing some. This table holds tens of thousands of clones, 55% to 70% found once. Specimen: tumor tissue, collected from a patient whose treatment was nephrectomy without radiotherapy. These receptors were collected from a middle-aged man with renal cell carcinoma. CDR3s include the opening cysteine and the closing phenylalanine or tryptophan. Each record gives: clone size, J gene, V gene, D gene, CDR3 protein, CDR3 DNA. The D gene is left open where the match is weak. Clone size appears in some rows only: once, few, many, or a class for an expanded clone.

>NA|TRBJ2-3|TRBV7-7|NA
CASSLSGVHTDTQYF
TGTGCCAGCAGCTTATCTGGGGTCCACACAGATACGCAGTATTTT
>NA|TRBJ2-5|TRBV7-9|NA
CASSLLTNQETQYF
TGTGCCAGCAGCTTATTAACAAATCAAGAGACCCAGTACTTC
>NA|TRBJ1-2|TRBV19|NA
CASSPDQGRYYGYTF
TGTGCCAGTAGTCCGGATCAGGGGAGATACTATGGCTACACCTTC
>few|TRBJ1-5|TRBV30|NA
CAWSLDSVRQPQHF
TGTGCCTGGAGTTTGGACAGTGTCCGTCAGCCCCAGCATTTT
>NA|TRBJ2-5|TRBV29-1|NA
CSSLGGGQETQYF
TGCAGCTCCCTAGGTGGCGGGCAAGAGACCCAGTACTTC
>NA|TRBJ2-2|TRBV5-8|TRBD2
CASSLLLAGTGELFF
TGTGCCAGCAGCTTATTACTAGCGGGAACCGGGGAGCTGTTTTTT
>NA|TRBJ1-1|TRBV5-4|NA
CASSLQMNTEAFF
TGTGCCAGCAGCTTGCAAATGAACACTGAAGCTTTCTTT
>NA|TRBJ1-2|TRBV7-2|TRBD1
CASRRDRRNYGYTF
TGTGCCAGCAGGAGGGACAGGAGAAACTATGGCTACACCTTC
>NA|TRBJ1-3|TRBV28|NA
CASSRGFAGNTIYF
TGTGCCAGCAGCCGAGGTTTTGCTGGAAACACCATATATTTT
>NA|TRBJ2-5|TRBV5-5|NA
CASSFRSPGETQYF
TGTGCCAGCAGCTTTCGGTCTCCGGGGGAGACCCAGTACTTC
>NA|TRBJ2-2|TRBV5-8|TRBD1
CASSIPGQGYTGELFF
TGTGCCAGCAGCATTCCTGGACAGGGATATACCGGGGAGCTGTTTTTT
>NA|TRBJ2-1|TRBV7-2|TRBD2
CASSRSGRAGNYNEQFF
TGTGCCAGCAGCCGTAGCGGGAGGGCCGGCAATTACAATGAGCAGTTCTTC
>NA|TRBJ1-3|TRBV7-6|NA
CASSLTGTLGGNTIYF
TGTGCCAGCAGCTTAACCGGGACCCTGGGAGGAAACACCATATATTTT
>NA|TRBJ2-2|TRBV5-1|TRBD2
CASSLDGTSTGELFF
TGCGCCAGCAGCTTGGATGGGACTAGCACCGGGGAGCTGTTTTTT
>NA|TRBJ2-3|TRBV7-3|TRBD2
CASSRTSAKGTDTQYF
TGTGCCAGCAGCCGGACTAGCGCAAAGGGCACAGATACGCAGTATTTT
>NA|TRBJ1-1|TRBV5-1|NA
CASSPGGREDTEAFF
TGCGCCAGCAGCCCAGGTGGCAGGGAAGACACTGAAGCTTTCTTT
>NA|TRBJ1-3|TRBV2|NA
CASRGGSPGNTIYF
TGTGCCAGCAGGGGCGGAAGTCCTGGAAACACCATATATTTT
>few|TRBJ1-2|TRBV7-2|NA
CASSLSSREDGYTF
TGTGCCAGCAGCTTATCCTCCAGGGAGGATGGCTACACCTTC
>NA|TRBJ1-5|TRBV6-1|NA
CASSGGTIGGQPQHF
TGTGCCAGCAGTGGGGGGACTATAGGAGGCCAGCCCCAGCATTTT
>NA|TRBJ1-1|TRBV19|NA
CADKGQGRFPEAFF
TGTGCCGACAAAGGGCAGGGGCGGTTTCCTGAAGCTTTCTTT
>NA|TRBJ1-1|TRBV18|NA
CASSPGSDLEAFF
TGTGCCAGCTCACCAGGGTCGGACCTTGAAGCTTTCTTT
>NA|TRBJ2-4|TRBV23-1|NA
CASSQPRERSKNIQYF
TGCGCCAGCAGTCAACCCAGGGAAAGGTCCAAAAACATTCAGTACTTC
>NA|TRBJ2-2|TRBV2|NA
CASIGQHSTGELFF
TGTGCCAGCATAGGACAGCATTCTACCGGGGAGCTGTTTTTT
>few|TRBJ1-2|TRBV5-8|NA
CASSLRGRRADGYTF
TGTGCCAGCAGCTTAAGAGGGAGGAGGGCCGATGGCTACACCTTC
>NA|TRBJ1-1|TRBV11-2|TRBD1
CASSLSGTGPEAFF
TGTGCCAGCAGCTTAAGCGGGACAGGGCCTGAAGCTTTCTTT
>NA|TRBJ2-2|TRBV9|NA
CASSVSWVAGELFF
TGTGCCAGCAGCGTGAGTTGGGTGGCCGGGGAGCTGTTTTTT
>once|TRBJ2-1|TRBV7-9|NA
CASSLGVNNEQFF
TGTGCCAGCAGCTTAGGGGTTAACAATGAGCAGTTCTTC
>NA|TRBJ1-4|TRBV5-1|NA
CASSLVGNSNEKLFF
TGCGCCAGCAGCTTGGTAGGGAATTCTAATGAAAAACTGTTTTTT
>once|TRBJ1-2|TRBV30|TRBD1
CAWSQGQAAAGYTF
TGTGCCTGGAGCCAGGGACAGGCCGCCGCTGGCTACACCTTC
>NA|TRBJ1-1|TRBV7-2|NA
CASSLNRAPMMNTEAFF
TGTGCCAGCAGCTTAAACAGGGCCCCGATGATGAACACTGAAGCTTTCTTT
>NA|TRBJ2-7|TRBV6-1|TRBD1
CASSTDRVFYEQYF
TGTGCCAGCAGTACGGACAGGGTTTTTTACGAGCAGTACTTC
>NA|TRBJ1-4|TRBV10-3|NA
CAISEGASTEKLFF
TGTGCCATCAGTGAGGGGGCCTCCACTGAAAAACTGTTTTTT
>few|TRBJ1-1|TRBV29-1|NA
CSVMGSSNTEAFF
TGCAGCGTTATGGGGAGTTCTAACACTGAAGCTTTCTTT
>NA|TRBJ1-1|TRBV2|NA
CASLSTWGGVSEAFF
TGTGCCAGCCTCTCCACCTGGGGGGGCGTGAGTGAAGCTTTCTTT
>NA|TRBJ2-5|TRBV7-2|TRBD2
CASSFGTSEETQYF
TGTGCCAGCAGTTTCGGGACTAGCGAGGAGACCCAGTACTTC
>few|TRBJ1-5|TRBV27|TRBD1
CASSPQGGGQPQHF
TGTGCCAGCAGTCCACAGGGGGGCGGGCAGCCCCAGCATTTT
>NA|TRBJ1-2|TRBV6-5|NA
CASSYNTGNYGYTF
TGTGCCAGCAGTTACAACACGGGGAACTATGGCTACACCTTC